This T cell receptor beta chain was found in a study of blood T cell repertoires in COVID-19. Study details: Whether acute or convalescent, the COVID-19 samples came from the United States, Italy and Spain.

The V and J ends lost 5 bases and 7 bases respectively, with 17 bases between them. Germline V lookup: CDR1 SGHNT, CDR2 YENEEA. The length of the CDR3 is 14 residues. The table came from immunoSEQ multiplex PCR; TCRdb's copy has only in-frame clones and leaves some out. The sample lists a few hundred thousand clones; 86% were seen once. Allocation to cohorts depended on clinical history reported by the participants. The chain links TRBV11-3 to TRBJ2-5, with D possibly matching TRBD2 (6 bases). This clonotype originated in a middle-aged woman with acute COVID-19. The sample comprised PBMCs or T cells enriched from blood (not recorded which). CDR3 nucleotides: TGTGCCAGCAGCCCAGCAGTGGGAGGCCCGACCCAGTACTTC. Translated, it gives CASSPAVGGPTQYF.